A selection of T cell receptor beta chains follows, all from one sample in a study of human T cells and chemical hapten exposure. Using its own MiXCR run on the RACE reads, TCRdb lists one record per CDR3 protein. The sample lists 340,000 or so distinct CDR3 sequences, around 6.9% occurring once. This sample comprised whole blood, obtained in connection with sensitization to the hapten diphenylcyclopropenone (DPC). The receptor source for this set is a woman younger than 30 with alopecia areata. Some clones in this sample may be carry-over from other donors' samples. Each CDR3 is given without its conserved first and last residue. Each record gives: J gene, V gene, D gene, CDR3 protein. The D gene is left open where the match is weak.

>TRBJ1-5|TRBV6-2/TRBV6-3|.
ASSPIPQGRYNQPQH
>TRBJ1-6|TRBV6-2/TRBV6-3|.
ATTPRGYSPLH
>TRBJ1-2|TRBV5-1|.
ASSFTTGGDYGYT
>TRBJ1-1|TRBV3-1|.
ASSDDGTEAF
>TRBJ1-2|TRBV7-2|TRBD1
ASSLDLSDRGLNGYT
>TRBJ2-3|TRBV3-1|.
ASSQSSTDTQY
>TRBJ2-1|TRBV11-2|TRBD1
ASSPTGAPSYNEQF
>TRBJ1-5|TRBV12-3/TRBV12-4|.
ASSSGNQPQH
>TRBJ2-1|TRBV18|.
ASSPRSPSNNEQF
>TRBJ1-6|TRBV4-3|TRBD1
ASSQGRQGGSPLH
>TRBJ2-1|TRBV10-3|TRBD2
AISSGSGGDRPEQF
>TRBJ2-7|TRBV6-5|.
ASSYGGRRAYEQY
>TRBJ2-2|TRBV18|TRBD2
ASSPGLAGNTGELF
>TRBJ2-7|TRBV28|TRBD1
ASRITGAGAHEQY
>TRBJ1-1|TRBV6-6|.
ASSKSRELG
>TRBJ2-7|TRBV10-3|.
AISERQGYEQY
>TRBJ1-4|TRBV5-6|.
ASSLSQGFEKLF
>TRBJ1-1|TRBV11-2|.
ASSSHGENTEAF
>TRBJ1-2|TRBV29-1|.
SVGERGYGYT
>TRBJ1-2|TRBV4-3|.
ASSQDWAHRGYT
>TRBJ2-3|TRBV11-2|.
ASSSLLADTQY
>TRBJ2-1|TRBV2|.
ASSEALVSSYNEQF